Sequencing of this T cell receptor (beta chain) was carried out in a study of shared clonotypes between healthy human individuals. Over several immunoSEQ plates, each subset's genomic DNA was distributed in even portions. Assay used: immunoSEQ multiplex PCR; TCRdb lists only in-frame clones, some missing. The sample carries about 1.5 million clones, about 98% recorded once. Germline lookup yields CDR1 SGHTA and CDR2 FQGNSA. The CDR3 is made up of 13 amino acids. With 3 bases removed from V and 0 bases from J, the gap between germline ends came to 5 bases. Concerning this clone: This CDR3 is also generated by other DNA sequences in the sample.

This chain joins TRBV7-2 and TRBJ1-1; D not certain. The sample was naive CD4+ T cells sorted from blood. Subset reported: CD45RA+ positively selected. The source is a man aged 25 to 40 in good health. CDR3 in DNA: TGTGCCAGCAGCTTTCGGGTGAACACTGAAGCTTTCTTT. This encodes CASSFRVNTEAFF.